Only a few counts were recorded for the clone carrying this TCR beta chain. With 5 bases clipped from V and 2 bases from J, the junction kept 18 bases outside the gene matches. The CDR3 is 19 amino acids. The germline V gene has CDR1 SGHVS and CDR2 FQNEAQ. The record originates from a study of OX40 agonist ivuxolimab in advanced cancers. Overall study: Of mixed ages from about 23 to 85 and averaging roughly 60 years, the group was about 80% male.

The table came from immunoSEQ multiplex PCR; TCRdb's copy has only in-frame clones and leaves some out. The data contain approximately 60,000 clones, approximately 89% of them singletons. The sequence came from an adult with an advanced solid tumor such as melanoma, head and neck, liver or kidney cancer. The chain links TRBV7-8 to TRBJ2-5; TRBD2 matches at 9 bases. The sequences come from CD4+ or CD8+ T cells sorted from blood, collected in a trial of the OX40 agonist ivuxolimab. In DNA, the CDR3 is TGTGCCAGCAGCACCCTGTCTAGCGGGACGGTGCCGAAGCAAGAGACCCAGTACTTC. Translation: CASSTLSSGTVPKQETQYF.